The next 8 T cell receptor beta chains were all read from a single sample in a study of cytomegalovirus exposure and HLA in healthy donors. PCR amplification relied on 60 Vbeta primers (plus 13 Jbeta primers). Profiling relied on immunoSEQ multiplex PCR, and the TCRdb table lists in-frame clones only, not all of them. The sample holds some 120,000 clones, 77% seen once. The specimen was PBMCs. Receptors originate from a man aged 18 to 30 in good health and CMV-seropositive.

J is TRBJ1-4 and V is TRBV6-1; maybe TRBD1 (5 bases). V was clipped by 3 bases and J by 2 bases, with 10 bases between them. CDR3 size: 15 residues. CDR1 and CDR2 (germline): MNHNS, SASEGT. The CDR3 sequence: CASSEGLLTNEKLFF. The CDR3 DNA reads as TGTGCCAGCAGTGAGGGGCTCCTCACTAATGAAAAACTGTTTTTT.

CDR3 sequence (DNA): TGTGCCAGCAGTTACACGGGTTCGGGATATATGAATGAGCAGTTCTTC. Translation: CASSYTGSGYMNEQFF. The chain joins TRBV6-5 to TRBJ2-1, with D maybe TRBD2 (5 bases). V shed 2 bases and J shed 7 bases, with 18 bases lying between them. The CDR3 is 16 residues long. CDR1 and CDR2 (germline): MNHEY, SVGAGI.

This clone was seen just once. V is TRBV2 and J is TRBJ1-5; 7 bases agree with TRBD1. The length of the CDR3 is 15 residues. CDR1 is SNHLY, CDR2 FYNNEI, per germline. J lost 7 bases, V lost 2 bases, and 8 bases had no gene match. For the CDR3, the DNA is TGTGCCAGCAGTGAAAGGGCAGGGGGAAGCCAGCCCCAGCATTTT. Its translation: CASSERAGGSQPQHF.

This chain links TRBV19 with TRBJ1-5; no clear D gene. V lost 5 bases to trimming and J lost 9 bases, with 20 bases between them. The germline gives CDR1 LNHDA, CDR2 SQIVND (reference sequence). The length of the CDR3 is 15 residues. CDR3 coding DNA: TGTGCCAGTAGTCCTTACAGAAGCCCTCAGACGCCCCAGCATTTT. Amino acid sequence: CASSPYRSPQTPQHF.

The CDR3 loop is CASSPVGGGAQYF. CDR3 bases: TGTGCCAGCAGCCCCGTGGGGGGGGGTGCGCAGTACTTC. The genes are TRBV16 and TRBJ2-7; TRBD2 agrees at 7 bases. The CDR3 runs to 13 residues. Germline V gene sequence: CDR1 KGHSY, CDR2 FQNENV. Trimming removed 4 bases from V and 9 bases from J; junction bases left unmatched: 9.

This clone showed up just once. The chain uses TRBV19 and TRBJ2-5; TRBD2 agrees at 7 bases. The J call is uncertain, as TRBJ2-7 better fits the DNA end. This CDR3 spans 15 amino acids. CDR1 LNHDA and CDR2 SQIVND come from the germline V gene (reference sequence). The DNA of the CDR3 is TGTGCCAGTAGTCCCGGGATAGCGGGCTCCTACGAGCAGTACTTC. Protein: CASSPGIAGSYEQYF.

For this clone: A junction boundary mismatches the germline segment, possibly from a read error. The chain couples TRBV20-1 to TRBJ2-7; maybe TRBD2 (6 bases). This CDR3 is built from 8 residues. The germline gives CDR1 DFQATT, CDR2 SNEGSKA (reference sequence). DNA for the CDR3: TGCAGTGCAGGCGGGGTGGCATTC. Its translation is CSAGGVAF.

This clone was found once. CDR3 amino acids: CASIRLAGLRTDTQYF. CDR3 nucleotide sequence: TGCGCCAGCATTAGACTAGCGGGACTCCGAACAGATACGCAGTATTTT. This chain uses TRBV10-1 with TRBJ2-3; TRBD2 agrees at 11 bases. Germline V CDR1 and CDR2: WNHNN, SYGVQD (reference sequence). V shed 7 bases and J 3 bases; nucleotides not matched to a gene: 9. The CDR3 loop spans 16 amino acids.